This T cell receptor beta chain was obtained from a study of response to subunit inactivated influenza vaccine. Study-wide results and limits: After each seasonal influenza vaccination, few new T cells are recruited, the authors suggested.

MiXCR, run by TCRdb on the RT-PCR reads, gives a single entry per CDR3 protein. The table has approximately 170,000 distinct CDR3 sequences, about an eighth seen once; the top ten hold approximately 25%. This clonotype appeared a few times. What it recognizes is unknown. The sequence was collected from a man aged 45 to 65 who received an inactivated influenza vaccine. Material: CD8+ T cells sorted from PBMCs, obtained more than 4 days after vaccination.

CDR3 residues: CASSYSGLGGYEQYF. In DNA form, the CDR3 reads TGTGCCAGCAGTTACTCCGGACTAGGGGGATACGAGCAGTACTTC. The chain combines TRBV6-5 with TRBJ2-7; D might be TRBD2 (7 bases). The CDR3 runs to 15 residues. Germline V CDR1 and CDR2: MNHEY, SVGAGI. Trimming cost V 0 bases and J 4 bases, with 13 bases left between them.